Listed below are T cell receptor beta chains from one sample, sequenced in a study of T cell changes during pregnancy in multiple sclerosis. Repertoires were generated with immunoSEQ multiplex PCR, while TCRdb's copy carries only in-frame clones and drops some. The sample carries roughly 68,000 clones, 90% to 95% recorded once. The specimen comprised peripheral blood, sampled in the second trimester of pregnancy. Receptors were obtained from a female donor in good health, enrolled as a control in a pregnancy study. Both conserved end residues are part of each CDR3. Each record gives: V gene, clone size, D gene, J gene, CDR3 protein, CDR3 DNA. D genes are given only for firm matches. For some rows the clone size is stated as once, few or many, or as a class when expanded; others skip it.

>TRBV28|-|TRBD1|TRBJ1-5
CASRSDRVYSNQPQHF
TGTGCCAGCAGGTCAGACAGGGTCTATAGCAATCAGCCCCAGCATTTT
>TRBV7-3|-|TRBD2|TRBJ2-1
CASSLGAGGPHEQFF
TGTGCCAGCAGCTTAGGGGCGGGAGGGCCCCATGAGCAGTTCTTC
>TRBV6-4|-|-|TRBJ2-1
CASSETGSADYNEQFF
TGTGCCAGCAGTGAAACAGGGTCAGCTGACTACAATGAGCAGTTCTTC
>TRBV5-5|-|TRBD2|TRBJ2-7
CASSSGLAGVASSYEQYF
TGTGCCAGCAGCTCGGGACTAGCGGGAGTCGCTAGCTCCTACGAGCAGTACTTC
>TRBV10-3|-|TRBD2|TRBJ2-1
CAIRAGTSDGLGNSYNEQFF
TGTGCCATCAGGGCCGGGACTAGCGACGGATTAGGGAACTCCTACAATGAGCAGTTCTTC
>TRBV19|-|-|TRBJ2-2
CASRLQNTGELFF
TGTGCCAGTAGACTACAGAACACCGGGGAGCTGTTTTTT
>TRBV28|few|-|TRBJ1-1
CASSLSWEDTEAFF
TGTGCCAGCAGTTTGTCGTGGGAGGACACTGAAGCTTTCTTT
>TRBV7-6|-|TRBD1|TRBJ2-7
CASSLSSRTGGSYEQYF
TGTGCCAGCAGCTTATCTAGCAGGACAGGGGGCAGTTACGAGCAGTACTTC
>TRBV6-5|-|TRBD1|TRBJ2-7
CASRGTGTYEQYF
TGTGCCAGCAGGGGGACAGGGACGTACGAGCAGTACTTC
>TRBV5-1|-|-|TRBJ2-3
CASSLEGLPIVADTQYF
TGCGCCAGCAGCTTGGAGGGGTTACCCATTGTAGCAGATACGCAGTATTTT
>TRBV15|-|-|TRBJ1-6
CATSGGAGSPLHF
TGTGCCACCAGTGGGGGGGCAGGGTCACCCCTCCACTTT
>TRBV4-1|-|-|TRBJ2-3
CASGGTYYTDTQYF
TGCGCCAGCGGAGGGACTTACTACACAGATACGCAGTATTTT
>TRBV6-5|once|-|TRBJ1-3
CASSYLTAGNTIYF
TGTGCCAGCAGTTACCTGACTGCTGGAAACACCATATATTTT
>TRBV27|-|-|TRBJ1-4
CASMGEANEKLFF
TGTGCCAGCATGGGGGAGGCTAATGAAAAACTGTTTTTT
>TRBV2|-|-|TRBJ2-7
CASSGQGYEQYF
TGTGCCAGCAGTGGGCAGGGCTACGAGCAGTACTTC
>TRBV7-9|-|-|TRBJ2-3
CASSAYPKPEATDTQYF
TGTGCCAGCAGCGCCTACCCCAAGCCAGAGGCCACAGATACGCAGTATTTT
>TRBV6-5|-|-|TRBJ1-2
CASSYGAGLGYTF
TGTGCCAGCAGTTACGGTGCGGGCCTAGGCTACACCTTC
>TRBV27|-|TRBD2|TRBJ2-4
CASMGRGENIQYF
TGTGCCAGCATGGGGCGGGGGGAAAACATTCAGTACTTC
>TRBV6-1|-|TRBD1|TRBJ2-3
CASNRQGFNTDTQYF
TGTGCCAGCAATCGACAGGGGTTCAACACAGATACGCAGTATTTT
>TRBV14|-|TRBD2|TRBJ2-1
CASSQRRTSGSPPGVF
TGTGCCAGCAGCCAAAGGCGGACTAGCGGGAGTCCCCCCGGGGTCTTC
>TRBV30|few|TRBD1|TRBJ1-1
CAWSRPDRGNTEAFF
TGTGCCTGGAGTAGACCGGACAGGGGGAACACTGAAGCTTTCTTT
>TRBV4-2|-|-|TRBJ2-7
CASSLGSGKYEQYF
TGTGCCAGCAGCCTAGGTTCAGGTAAATACGAGCAGTACTTC
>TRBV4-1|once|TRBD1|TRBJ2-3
CASSQIGTGQRTDTQYF
TGCGCCAGCAGCCAAATCGGGACAGGGCAGAGGACAGATACGCAGTATTTT
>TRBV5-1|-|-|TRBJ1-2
CASRIDGNYGYTF
TGCGCCAGCAGAATAGACGGGAACTATGGCTACACCTTC
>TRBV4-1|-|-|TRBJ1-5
CASSRTVFNQPQHF
TGCGCCAGCAGCCGGACAGTCTTCAATCAGCCCCAGCATTTT
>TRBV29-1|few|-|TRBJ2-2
CSGVNTGELFF
TGCAGCGGAGTGAACACCGGGGAGCTGTTTTTT
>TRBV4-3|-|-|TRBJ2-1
CASSQDKVAVYNEQFF
TGCGCCAGCAGCCAAGATAAGGTAGCGGTATACAATGAGCAGTTCTTC
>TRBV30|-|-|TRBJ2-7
CAWSVLSRSYEQYF
TGTGCCTGGAGTGTACTGAGCAGGTCCTACGAGCAGTACTTC
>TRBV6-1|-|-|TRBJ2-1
CASSEREGVGPKEQFF
TGTGCCAGCAGTGAAAGAGAGGGGGTTGGTCCCAAGGAGCAGTTCTTC
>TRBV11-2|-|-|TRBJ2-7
CASSLEGTTYEQYF
TGTGCCAGCAGCTTAGAGGGTACGACATACGAGCAGTACTTC
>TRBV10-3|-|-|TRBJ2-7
CAISEGAHGEQYF
TGTGCCATCAGTGAAGGGGCGCATGGCGAGCAGTACTTC
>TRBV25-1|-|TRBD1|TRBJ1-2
CASGPGQGNYGYTF
TGTGCCAGCGGCCCCGGACAGGGGAACTATGGCTACACCTTC
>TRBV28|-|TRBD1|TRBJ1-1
CASSLFLTGSRAEAFF
TGTGCCAGCAGTTTATTTTTGACAGGGAGTCGGGCTGAAGCTTTCTTT
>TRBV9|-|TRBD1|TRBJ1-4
CASSAGQGWEKLFF
TGTGCCAGCAGCGCGGGACAGGGGTGGGAAAAACTGTTTTTT
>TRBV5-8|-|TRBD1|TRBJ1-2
CASSLRTGLYGYTF
TGTGCCAGCAGCTTACGGACAGGGCTCTATGGCTACACCTTC
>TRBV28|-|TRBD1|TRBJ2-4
CASSFEGQRNIQYF
TGTGCCAGCAGTTTCGAGGGACAGAGAAACATTCAGTACTTC
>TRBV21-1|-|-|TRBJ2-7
CASSKGGRAPYEQYF
TGTGCCAGCAGCAAAGGGGGCAGGGCCCCCTACGAGCAGTACTTC
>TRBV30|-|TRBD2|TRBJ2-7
CAWSRGGITYEQYF
TGTGCCTGGAGTCGCGGGGGGATAACCTACGAGCAGTACTTC
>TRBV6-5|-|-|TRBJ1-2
CASRLDSAMGGYTF
TGTGCCAGCAGGCTAGACAGCGCAATGGGTGGCTACACCTTC
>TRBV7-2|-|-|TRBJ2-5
CASSLNGETQYF
TGTGCCAGCAGCTTGAACGGAGAGACCCAGTACTTC
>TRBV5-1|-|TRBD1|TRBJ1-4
CASSRGQGMNEKLFF
TGCGCCAGCAGCAGGGGACAGGGAATGAATGAAAAACTGTTTTTT
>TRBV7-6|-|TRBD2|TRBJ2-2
CASSELAARVTGELFF
TGTGCCAGCAGCGAACTAGCGGCACGGGTTACCGGGGAGCTGTTTTTT
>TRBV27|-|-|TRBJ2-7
CASSFTSLAYEQYF
TGTGCCAGCAGTTTTACTAGCCTCGCCTACGAGCAGTACTTC
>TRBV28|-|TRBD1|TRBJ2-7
CASSYRGRWEQYF
TGTGCCAGCAGTTACAGGGGGCGATGGGAGCAGTACTTC
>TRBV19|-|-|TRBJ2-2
CASSMGTRGAFTGELFF
TGTGCCAGTAGTATGGGAACTCGCGGGGCGTTCACCGGGGAGCTGTTTTTT
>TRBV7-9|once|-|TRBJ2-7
CASSSHRTVINYEQYF
TGTGCCAGCAGCTCGCACAGAACAGTGATTAACTACGAGCAGTACTTC
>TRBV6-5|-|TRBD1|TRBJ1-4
CASSWTGTNEKLFF
TGTGCCAGCAGTTGGACAGGGACTAATGAAAAACTGTTTTTT
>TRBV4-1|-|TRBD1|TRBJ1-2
CASSQDLAGTGNGYTF
TGCGCCAGCAGCCAAGATCTCGCGGGGACAGGGAATGGCTACACCTTC
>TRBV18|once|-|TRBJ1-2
CASSREVNDGYTF
TGTGCCAGCTCACGTGAGGTAAACGATGGCTACACCTTC
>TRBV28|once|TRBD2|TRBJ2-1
CASSSKLAGSYNEQFF
TGTGCCAGCAGTTCCAAACTAGCGGGGTCCTACAATGAGCAGTTCTTC
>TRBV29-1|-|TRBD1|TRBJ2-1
CSVGPDRGDEQFF
TGCAGCGTTGGTCCGGACAGGGGTGATGAGCAGTTCTTC
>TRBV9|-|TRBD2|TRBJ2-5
CASSVVRMFGAGGRYQETQYF
TGTGCCAGCAGCGTAGTTCGGATGTTTGGAGCGGGGGGGAGGTACCAAGAGACCCAGTACTTC
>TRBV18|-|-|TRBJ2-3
CASSPEGSGFTDTQYF
TGTGCCAGCTCACCAGAGGGCAGTGGGTTCACAGATACGCAGTATTTT
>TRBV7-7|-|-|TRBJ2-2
CASSPRLDYGELFF
TGTGCTAGCAGCCCTCGACTAGATTACGGGGAGCTGTTTTTT
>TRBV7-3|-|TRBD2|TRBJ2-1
CASSFVRGSYNEQFF
TGTGCCAGCAGCTTTGTCCGCGGGAGCTACAATGAGCAGTTCTTC